This T cell receptor beta chain comes out of a study of HIV-infected children after antiretroviral therapy interruption. Study-level background: Most participating children were previously exposed to EBV and CMV. Weeks 0, 12, interruption end (24 or 48), and about 3 years post-study gave interruption-arm samples.

Study outcomes and limitations: Naive CD4+ CDR3 sharing between time points fell after interruption began.

As to this clonotype: Its matching antigen is unknown.

The CDR3 is 13 amino acids. In germline, CDR1 is SQVTM, CDR2 ANQGSEA. V was clipped by 4 bases and J by 2 bases, with 12 bases between them. RNA-based 3' RACE libraries used unique molecular identifiers. TCRdb processed the 3' RACE reads anew with MiXCR; each CDR3 protein has one entry. This table holds 6,000 to 7,500 distinct CDR3 sequences, 16% found once. Noted treatment: PENTA 11 planned treatment interruption arm or continuous ART arm. Samples needed at least 5 million viable cryopreserved PBMCs. The source is a pool of human donors with HIV. Sequenced material: CD45RO+ CD8+ T cells from PBMCs, pooled from several time points, taken from a donor given antiretroviral therapy, either interrupted or continuous. Sample subset: memory CD8+ CD45RO+ CD45RA- T cells. The genes are TRBV29-1 and TRBJ2-7, with D unclear. The chain's CDR3 is CSVGAPWTYEQYF. The CDR3, as DNA: TGCAGCGTTGGGGCCCCGTGGACCTACGAGCAGTACTTC.